This T cell receptor beta chain appears in the sequencing data of a study of CXCR3-negative and CXCR3-positive naive CD8 T cells. Study-wide points: Both of the naive subsets showed about the same high diversity, but memory CD8+ cells had much less. Naive cells that were CXCR3-positive had more hydrophobic TRB CDR3s (compared with CXCR3-negative naive cells).

A note on this clonotype: What it recognizes is unknown.

The CDR3 contains 13 residues. Germline CDR1 MNHEY, CDR2 SMNVEV (reference sequence). UMI labels and 5' RACE were used to prepare the TRB cDNA libraries. After re-calling the 5' RACE reads, TCRdb lists one entry per CDR3 protein, DNA absent. Here the sample table reports around 60,000 distinct CDR3 sequences. The specimen was naive CXCR3+ CD8+ T cells from blood. Subset noted: CD45RO-CCR7+CD27+CD95- naive CD8+ T cells expressing CXCR3 (TNR3+). This TCR came from a human donor in good health. Some clones in this sample may be carry-over from other donors' samples. V usage is TRBV27 and J usage is TRBJ2-3. CDR3 residues: CASRLVFADTQYF.